The 20 T cell receptor beta chains in this list originate from one sample, sequenced in a study of blood T cell repertoires in COVID-19. The assay was immunoSEQ multiplex PCR, and TCRdb's table has in-frame clones only and misses some. The data hold about 300,000 clones, with about nine tenths observed a single time. The specimen was PBMCs or T cells enriched from blood (not recorded which). Source of these receptors: a woman in her fifties or sixties who had been exposed to COVID-19.

The chain recombines TRBV27 with TRBJ1-1, with D unclear. V lost 5 bases and J lost 1, with 8 bases in between. Germline-derived CDR1 and CDR2 are MNHEY and SMNVEV (reference sequence). The CDR3 runs 13 residues. CDR3 protein: CASSPHGNTEAFF. DNA of the CDR3: TGTGCCAGCAGTCCTCACGGGAACACTGAAGCTTTCTTT.

The sample holds a few counts of this clone. V and J are TRBV4-1 and TRBJ2-7; tentatively, D is TRBD1 (5 bases). Germline CDR1 MGHRA, CDR2 YSYEKL. V was pared by 5 bases and J by 5 bases, with 16 bases between. The CDR3 covers 14 residues. CDR3: CASSKGEQDDEQYF. In nucleotides, the CDR3 is TGCGCCAGCAGCAAAGGGGAACAGGACGACGAGCAGTACTTC.

The count of this clone is one. The chain is built from TRBV4-2 and TRBJ2-1, with D possibly TRBD2 on 5 matching bases. The CDR3 is made up of 20 amino acids. The V and J ends lost 0 bases and 0 bases respectively, with 21 bases between them. Germline loops: CDR1 LGHNA, CDR2 YNFKEQ. CDR3 residues: CASSQEMIPGLSGSYNEQFF. The CDR3 coding sequence is TGTGCCAGCAGCCAAGAAATGATCCCCGGACTCTCAGGCTCCTACAATGAGCAGTTCTTC.

This sequence joins TRBV7-2 and TRBJ2-3; D possibly corresponds to TRBD2 (7 bases). Trimming took 5 bases from V and 0 from J, leaving 18 bases between them. CDR1 SGHTA and CDR2 FQGNSA come from the germline V gene. This CDR3 has 17 residues. Written as DNA, the CDR3 is TGTGCCAGCAGCCCTCCTGGCGGGGGCGCTAGCACAGATACGCAGTATTTT. Translating it yields CASSPPGGGASTDTQYF.

V is TRBV7-2 and J is TRBJ1-2, with 9 bases that match TRBD1. Germline CDR1 reads SGHTA; CDR2 reads FQGNSA. The CDR3 is 15 amino acids. The V gene end was trimmed by 4 bases and the J gene end by 6 bases; junction bases not matched to a gene: 9. CDR3 DNA: TGTGCCAGCAGCTCTCGGACAGGGGTAGGAGATGGCTACACCTTC. It codes for CASSSRTGVGDGYTF.

The rearrangement links TRBV28 to TRBJ1-2, with 9 nucleotides matching TRBD1. Losses at the gene ends were 7 bases for V and 8 bases for J; bases not matched to a gene: 11. The CDR3 covers 14 residues. The V gene's germline CDR1 is MDHEN and CDR2 SYDVKM. The CDR3 here is CASNSPGQGFGYTF. In nucleotides, the CDR3 is TGTGCCAGCAACAGCCCCGGACAGGGGTTCGGCTACACCTTC.

This sequence joins TRBV5-1 and TRBJ1-3, with D unclear. In germline, CDR1 is SGHRS, CDR2 YFSETQ. Trimming stripped 6 bases from V and 0 bases from J, with 7 bases between. This CDR3 spans 13 amino acids. The CDR3: CASTDTSGNTIYF. The CDR3 bases are TGCGCCAGCACCGACACCTCTGGAAACACCATATATTTT. The variable domain in full, completed from reference TRBV5-1 and TRBJ1-3, reads KAGVTQTPRYLIKTRGQQVTLSCSPISGHRSVSWYQQTPGQGLQFLFEYFSETQRNKGNFPGRFSGRQFSNSRSEMNVSTLELGDSALYLCASTDTSGNTIYFGEGSWLTVV.

V usage is TRBV4-1 and J usage is TRBJ2-5; D possibly corresponds to TRBD1 (6 bases). There are 14 residues in the CDR3. V lost 5 bases and J lost 5, with 15 bases in between. Looked up from germline, CDR1 is MGHRA and CDR2 is YSYEKL. The CDR3 nucleotides read TGCGCCAGCAGCTCACCAGGACAGCTGGAGACCCAGTACTTC. Protein sequence: CASSSPGQLETQYF.

J is TRBJ2-3 and V is TRBV19, with D possibly matching TRBD2 (6 bases). CDR3 length: 15 residues. The germline gives CDR1 LNHDA, CDR2 SQIVND (reference sequence). Trimming shortened V by 7 bases and J by 1 base, and 15 bases separated the two germline ends. CDR3 loop: CASTFGTWGTDTQYF. The CDR3 bases are TGTGCCAGTACCTTCGGGACTTGGGGCACAGATACGCAGTATTTT.

J is TRBJ2-7 and V is TRBV5-1; 8 bases match TRBD1. The CDR3 sequence is 13 residues long. V lost 4 bases and J lost 3; bases outside the gene matches: 3. Germline-derived CDR1 and CDR2 are SGHRS and YFSETQ. The CDR3 DNA follows: TGCGCCAGCAGCGTGGACAGGGTCTACGAGCAGTACTTC. Protein: CASSVDRVYEQYF. Combining the CDR3 with reference TRBV5-1 and TRBJ2-7 gives the whole variable domain KAGVTQTPRYLIKTRGQQVTLSCSPISGHRSVSWYQQTPGQGLQFLFEYFSETQRNKGNFPGRFSGRQFSNSRSEMNVSTLELGDSALYLCASSVDRVYEQYFGPGTRLTVT.

This chain connects TRBV4-1 to TRBJ1-2; the D gene is possibly TRBD1 (5 bases). Germline V gene data show CDR1 as MGHRA and CDR2 as YSYEKL. This CDR3 is built from 11 residues. Deletions cut 10 bases from V and 11 bases from J, with 17 bases between. The CDR3 protein is CATSRGGVYTF. CDR3 sequence (DNA): TGCGCCACCTCAAGGGGCGGGGTTTACACCTTC.

The chain employs TRBV6-5 and TRBJ1-4, with 10 bases that match TRBD1. This CDR3 is built from 15 residues. The germline CDR1 and CDR2 sequences are MNHEY and SVGAGI. Trimming at V came to 2 bases and at J to 8 bases, leaving 5 bases not matched to a gene. The CDR3 DNA sequence: TGTGCCAGCAGTTACAGCGGGACAGGGGTAGAAAAACTGTTTTTT. Translating gives CASSYSGTGVEKLFF.

V and J are TRBV5-1 and TRBJ2-1; 12 positions match TRBD2. The CDR3 is 15 residues long. CDR1 SGHRS and CDR2 YFSETQ come from the germline V gene. Unmatched junction bases numbered 3, after V lost 0 bases and J lost 8 bases. CDR3 amino acids: CASSLASGGADEQFF. The CDR3 coding sequence is TGCGCCAGCAGCTTGGCTAGCGGGGGGGCCGATGAGCAGTTCTTC.

The CDR3 coding sequence is TGTGCCAGCAGCGGGACAGGGTTTTACGAGCAGTACTTC. This encodes CASSGTGFYEQYF. The V gene is TRBV6-5, the J gene TRBJ2-7, with TRBD1 matching 9 bases. This CDR3 has 13 residues. Germline V gives CDR1 MNHEY, CDR2 SVGAGI. J gave up 4 bases and V 6 bases, and 4 bases lay outside the gene matches.

CDR3 residues: CASSVGGRTEAFF. CDR3 DNA sequence: TGTGCCAGCAGCGTAGGAGGGAGAACTGAAGCTTTCTTT. The V and J genes are TRBV9 and TRBJ1-1; D is ambiguous. This CDR3 region has 13 residues. Trimming cost V 0 bases and J 5 bases, with 8 bases left between them. Germline V CDR1 and CDR2: SGDLS, YYNGEE.

The rearrangement uses TRBV4-2 and TRBJ1-2; D not certain. The V and J ends lost 0 bases and 5 bases respectively, with 13 bases between them. This CDR3 contains 15 residues. Germline V gene sequence: CDR1 LGHNA, CDR2 YNFKEQ. In DNA form, the CDR3 reads TGTGCCAGCAGCCAAGATTCCGGTCTCGGGTATGGCTACACCTTC. Translated: CASSQDSGLGYGYTF.

The genes are TRBV3-1 (or the pseudogene TRBV3-2) and TRBJ2-3; 8 nucleotides agree with TRBD1. The V segment lost 1 base and the J segment 5 bases; nucleotides outside the gene matches: 8. The germline CDR1 and CDR2 sequences are LGHDT and YNNKEL (reference sequence). This CDR3 has 16 residues. CDR3 sequence reads: CASSQVFTGGIDTQYF. In DNA form, the CDR3 reads TGTGCCAGCAGCCAAGTTTTTACAGGGGGGATAGATACGCAGTATTTT.

V and J are TRBV6-5 and TRBJ1-5; 8 bases are a match to TRBD1. The CDR3 extends over 14 amino acids. Germline loops: CDR1 MNHEY, CDR2 SVGAGI. J lost 9 bases, V lost 8 bases, and 12 bases had no gene match. The CDR3: CASFPGQEARPQHF. CDR3 nucleotides: TGTGCCAGCTTTCCGGGACAGGAGGCCCGGCCCCAGCATTTT.

Worth noting for this clone: Within the sample, other DNA sequences also encode this same CDR3. The CDR3 DNA reads TGTGCCAGCAGTCCTCAGGGGAACAATCAGCCCCAGCATTTT. Its protein product is CASSPQGNNQPQHF. The chain has TRBV6-5 and TRBJ1-5, with D maybe TRBD1 (6 bases). The CDR3 length is 14 residues. Germline V gene data show CDR1 as MNHEY and CDR2 as SVGAGI. The ends were cut back, 5 bases at V and 3 bases at J, with 11 bases in the middle.

This clone has only one observation. This rearrangement joins TRBV5-1 to TRBJ2-7; the match to TRBD2 covers 9 bases. V dropped 4 bases and J dropped 5; count of bases not matched to a gene: 10. Germline values: CDR1 SGHRS, CDR2 YFSETQ. The CDR3 loop spans 15 amino acids. The CDR3 loop is CASSASGLAVDEQYF. The CDR3 nucleotides are TGCGCCAGCAGCGCTTCGGGACTAGCCGTCGACGAGCAGTACTTC.